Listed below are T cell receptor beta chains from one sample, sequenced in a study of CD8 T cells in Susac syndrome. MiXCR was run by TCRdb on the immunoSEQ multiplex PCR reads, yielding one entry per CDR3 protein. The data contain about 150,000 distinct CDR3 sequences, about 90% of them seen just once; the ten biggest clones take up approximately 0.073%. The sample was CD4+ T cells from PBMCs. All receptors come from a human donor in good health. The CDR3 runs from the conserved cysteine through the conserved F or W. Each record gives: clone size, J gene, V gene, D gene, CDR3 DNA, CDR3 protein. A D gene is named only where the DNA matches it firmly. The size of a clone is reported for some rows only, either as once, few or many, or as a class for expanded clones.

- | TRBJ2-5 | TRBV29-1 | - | TGCAGCGTTGGAGGGCCGGCCACCCAGTACTTC | CSVGGPATQYF
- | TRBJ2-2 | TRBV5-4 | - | TGTGCCAGCAGCTTGGAATCTGGTCGGAACACCGGGGAGCTGTTTTTT | CASSLESGRNTGELFF
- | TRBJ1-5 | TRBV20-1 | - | TGCAGTGCATCCGGGAATAGCAATCAGCCCCAGCATTTT | CSASGNSNQPQHF
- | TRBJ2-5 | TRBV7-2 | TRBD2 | TGTGCCAGCAGCTTACCCGGGACTAGCGGGGGGGAGACCCAGTACTTC | CASSLPGTSGGETQYF
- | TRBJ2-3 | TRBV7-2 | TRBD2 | TGTGCCAGCAGCCCGCCGGGACTAGCGGGGGTTACAGATACGCAGTATTTT | CASSPPGLAGVTDTQYF
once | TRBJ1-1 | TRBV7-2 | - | TGTGCCAGCAGCTCCACGACTGCCACCACTGAAGCTTTCTTT | CASSSTTATTEAFF
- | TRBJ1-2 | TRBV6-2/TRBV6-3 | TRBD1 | TGTGCCAGCAGTAACCGGGACAGGGCGCCCTATGGCTACACCTTC | CASSNRDRAPYGYTF
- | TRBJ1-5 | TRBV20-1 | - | TGCAGTGCTAGACAGGGTTTCTATAGCAATCAGCCCCAGCATTTT | CSARQGFYSNQPQHF
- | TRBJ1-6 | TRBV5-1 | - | TGCGCCAGCAGCCTCGGGACTCACAATTCACCCCTCCACTTT | CASSLGTHNSPLHF
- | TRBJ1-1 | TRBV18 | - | TGTGCCAGTGCGCCGGGACTGAACACTGAAGCTTTCTTT | CASAPGLNTEAFF
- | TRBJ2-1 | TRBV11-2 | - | TGTGCCAGCAGCTTAGTCTGGATAGCGAGCTACAATGAGCAGTTCTTC | CASSLVWIASYNEQFF
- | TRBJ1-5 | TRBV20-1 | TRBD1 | TGCAGTGGGCGGACAGGGGGCGATCGGCAGCTCCAGCATTTT | CSGRTGGDRQLQHF
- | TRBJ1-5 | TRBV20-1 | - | TGCAGTGCTAGAGATCGGAGAGGGGAGGGGCCCCAGCATTTT | CSARDRRGEGPQHF
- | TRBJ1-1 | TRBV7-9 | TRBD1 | TGTGCCAGCAGCCCCCAGACAGGGTGGGGCACTGAAGCTTTCTTT | CASSPQTGWGTEAFF
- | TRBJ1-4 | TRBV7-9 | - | TGTGCCAGCAGCTTAAGGCCACAGAGTAATGAAAAACTGTTTTTT | CASSLRPQSNEKLFF
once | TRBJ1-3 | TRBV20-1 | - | TGCAGTGCCCCAGCCCAGGGATCTGGAAACACCATATATTTT | CSAPAQGSGNTIYF
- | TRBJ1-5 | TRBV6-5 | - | TGTGCCAGCAGCGACGGACGTCAGCCCCAGCATTTT | CASSDGRQPQHF
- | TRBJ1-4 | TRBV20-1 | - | TGCAGTGCTAGACGAGGGCCGGATGAAAAACTGTTTTTT | CSARRGPDEKLFF
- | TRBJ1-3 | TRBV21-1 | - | TGTGCCAGCAGCAAAAGGGTGCCGAGCTCTGGAAACACCATATATTTT | CASSKRVPSSGNTIYF
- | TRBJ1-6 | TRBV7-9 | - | TGTGCCAGCAGCTACGACAGCAGAAGAGGTTCACCCCTCCACTTT | CASSYDSRRGSPLHF
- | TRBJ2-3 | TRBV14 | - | TGTGCCAGCAGCGATTCGCAGGTTACGCAGTATTTT | CASSDSQVTQYF
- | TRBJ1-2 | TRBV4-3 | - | TGCGCCAGCAGCCAAGAGTTCCAGGGTGGACGCTACACCTTC | CASSQEFQGGRYTF
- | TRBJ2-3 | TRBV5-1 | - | TGCGCCAGCAGCTTGGCCTTGGATCCCCAGTTCAGCACAGATACGCAGTATTTT | CASSLALDPQFSTDTQYF
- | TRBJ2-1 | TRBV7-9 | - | TGTGCCAGCAGGGGGACTGACGCGGGACGGTTCTACAATGAGCAGTTCTTC | CASRGTDAGRFYNEQFF
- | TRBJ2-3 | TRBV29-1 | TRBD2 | TGCAGCGTTGAAGGGGCGGGAGGGCCCGGAGATACGCAGTATTTT | CSVEGAGGPGDTQYF
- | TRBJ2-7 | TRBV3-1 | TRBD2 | TGTGCCAGCAGCCGACGGGGGGGGATCTCCTACGAGCAGTACTTC | CASSRRGGISYEQYF
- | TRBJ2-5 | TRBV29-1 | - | TGCAGCGTCCGACGGGGGGCTGGGGGTCAAGAGACCCAGTACTTC | CSVRRGAGGQETQYF
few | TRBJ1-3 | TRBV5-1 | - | TGTGCCAGCAGTCTAGACAGCTCTGGAAACACCATATATTTT | CASSLDSSGNTIYF
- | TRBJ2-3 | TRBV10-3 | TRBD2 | TGTGCCATCGCACAGCGGGAGTCAGATACGCAGTATTTT | CAIAQRESDTQYF
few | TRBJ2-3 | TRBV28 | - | TGTGCCAGCAGTCCCACCGGGGCCACAGATACGCAGTATTTT | CASSPTGATDTQYF
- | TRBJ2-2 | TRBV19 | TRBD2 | TGTGCCAGTAGTATAGTGGGACTAGCGGGAGCCACCGGGGAGCTGTTTTTT | CASSIVGLAGATGELFF
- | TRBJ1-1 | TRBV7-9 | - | TGTGCCAGCAGCTTACTACAGGGATCCACTGAAGCTTTCTTT | CASSLLQGSTEAFF
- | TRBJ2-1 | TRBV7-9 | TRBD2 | TGTGCCAGCAGCAGACTAGCGGGCGTCTACAATGAGCAGTTCTTC | CASSRLAGVYNEQFF
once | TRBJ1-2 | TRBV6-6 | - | TGTGCCAGCAGTTGGTCTGGGGGGCAAAGGGGCTACACCTTC | CASSWSGGQRGYTF
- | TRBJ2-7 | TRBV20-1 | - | TGCAGTGCTAGTAAATTAGGACAATTGACCTACGAGCAGTACTTC | CSASKLGQLTYEQYF
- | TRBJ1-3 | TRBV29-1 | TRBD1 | TGCAGCGCAACCGGACAGGGTACTGGAAACACCATATATTTT | CSATGQGTGNTIYF
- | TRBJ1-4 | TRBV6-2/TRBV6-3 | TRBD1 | TGTGCCAGCGGGGACAGCGCAACTAATGAAAAACTGTTTTTT | CASGDSATNEKLFF
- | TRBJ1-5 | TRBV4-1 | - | TGCGCCAGCAGCCAGGACCTTACTTATCAGCCCCAGCATTTT | CASSQDLTYQPQHF
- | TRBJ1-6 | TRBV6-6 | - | TGTGCCAGCAGCCCCGGACAGCGCTCCTATAATTCACCCCTCCACTTT | CASSPGQRSYNSPLHF
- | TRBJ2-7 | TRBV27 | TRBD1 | TGTGCCAGCAGTTTTGCCCCGGGACAGGGGAGCTCCTACGAGCAGTACTTC | CASSFAPGQGSSYEQYF
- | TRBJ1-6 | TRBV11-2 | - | TGTGCCAGCAGGAGGGGGGTTTCGAATTCACCCCTCCACTTT | CASRRGVSNSPLHF
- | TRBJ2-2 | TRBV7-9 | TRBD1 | TGTGCCAGCCAGCCGGGACAGGGCCTCACCGGGGAGCTGTTTTTT | CASQPGQGLTGELFF
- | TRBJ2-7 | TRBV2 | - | TGTGCCAGCAGGAGACTAGTTCTTTACGAGCAGTACTTC | CASRRLVLYEQYF
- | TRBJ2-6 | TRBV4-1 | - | TGCGCCAGCAGCCAAACGATAGGGGCAATCAAGTCTGGGGCCAACGTCCTGACTTTC | CASSQTIGAIKSGANVLTF
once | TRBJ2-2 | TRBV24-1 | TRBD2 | TGTGCCACCAGTGAGGCGGGGGGGAGCACCGGGGAGCTGTTTTTT | CATSEAGGSTGELFF
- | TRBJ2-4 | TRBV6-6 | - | TGTGCCAGCAGCCTTAAGGAGCAAGGCGGAAACATTCAGTACTTC | CASSLKEQGGNIQYF
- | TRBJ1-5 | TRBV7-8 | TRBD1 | TGTGCCAGCAGCGCCTCAAGGACAGGGAAGACTCGCGGCAATCAGCCCCAGCATTTT | CASSASRTGKTRGNQPQHF
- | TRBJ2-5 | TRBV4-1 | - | TGCGCCAGCAGCGTCGGCGACGGTGTAAGAGAGACCCAGTACTTC | CASSVGDGVRETQYF